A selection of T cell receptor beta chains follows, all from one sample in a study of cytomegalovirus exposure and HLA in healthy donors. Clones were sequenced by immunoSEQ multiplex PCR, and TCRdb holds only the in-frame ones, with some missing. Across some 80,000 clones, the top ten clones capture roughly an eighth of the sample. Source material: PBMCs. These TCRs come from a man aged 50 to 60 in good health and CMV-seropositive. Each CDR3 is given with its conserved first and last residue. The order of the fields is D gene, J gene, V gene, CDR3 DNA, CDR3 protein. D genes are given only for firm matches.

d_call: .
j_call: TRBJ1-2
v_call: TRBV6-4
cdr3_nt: TGTGCCAGCAGTGACTCGGGAGGAGGTGGCTACACCTTC
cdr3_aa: CASSDSGGGGYTF

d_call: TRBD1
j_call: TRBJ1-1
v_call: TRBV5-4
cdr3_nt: TGTGCCAGCAGCTTGTTACAGGGGGTACAATTGACTTCTGAAGCTTTCTTT
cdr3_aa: CASSLLQGVQLTSEAFF

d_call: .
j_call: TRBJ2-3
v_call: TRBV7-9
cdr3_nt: TGTGCCAGCAGCTTATACAGGGCAGATACGCAGTATTTT
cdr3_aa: CASSLYRADTQYF

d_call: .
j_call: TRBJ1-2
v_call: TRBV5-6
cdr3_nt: TGTGCCAGCAGGGACAGCAGGAACCTCTATGGCTACACCTTC
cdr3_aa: CASRDSRNLYGYTF

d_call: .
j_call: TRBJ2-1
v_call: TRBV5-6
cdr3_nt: TGTGCCAGCAGCTACAGGGTCACTCAGGCCAATGAGCAGTTCTTC
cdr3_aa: CASSYRVTQANEQFF

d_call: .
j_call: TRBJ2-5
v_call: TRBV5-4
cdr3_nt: TGTGCCAGCAGCCCGGATAGGGGGGGACAAGAGACCCAGTACTTC
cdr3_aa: CASSPDRGGQETQYF

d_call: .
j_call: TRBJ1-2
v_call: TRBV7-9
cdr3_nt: TGTGCCAGCAGCTTACAGGGGAGTGAATATGGCTACACCTTC
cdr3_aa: CASSLQGSEYGYTF

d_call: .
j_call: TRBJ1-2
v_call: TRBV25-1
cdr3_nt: TGTGCCAGCAGTGAAAATCGCTATGGCTACACCTTC
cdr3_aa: CASSENRYGYTF

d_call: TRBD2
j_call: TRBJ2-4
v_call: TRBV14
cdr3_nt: TGTGCCAGCAGGGGGCGGGGGGAGAGCGGTAGCAAAAACATTCAGTACTTC
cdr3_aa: CASRGRGESGSKNIQYF

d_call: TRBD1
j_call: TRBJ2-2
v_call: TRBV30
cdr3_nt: TGTGCCTGGAGTGTAGGGGTCGGGCAGGGGGCGCACACCGGGGAGCTGTTTTTT
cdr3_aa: CAWSVGVGQGAHTGELFF

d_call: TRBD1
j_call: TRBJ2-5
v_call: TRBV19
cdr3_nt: TGTGCCAGTACCCTCTCGGGGACAGTTCAAGAGACCCAGTACTTC
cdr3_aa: CASTLSGTVQETQYF

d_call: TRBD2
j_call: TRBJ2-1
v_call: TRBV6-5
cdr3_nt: TGTGCCAGCAGTCTAACTAGCGGGGCCTACAATGAGCAGTTCTTC
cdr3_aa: CASSLTSGAYNEQFF

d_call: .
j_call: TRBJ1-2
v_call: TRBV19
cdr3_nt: TGTGCCTCTAGGGGGAATGGCTACACCTTC
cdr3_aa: CASRGNGYTF

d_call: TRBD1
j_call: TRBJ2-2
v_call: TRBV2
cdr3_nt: TGTGCCAGCAGTGGGGACAGGGGGATCTCCGGGGAGCTGTTTTTT
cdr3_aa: CASSGDRGISGELFF

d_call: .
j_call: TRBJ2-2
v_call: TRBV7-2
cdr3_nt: TGTGCCAGCAGCTGGGGACATGGGGACGGGGAGCTGTTTTTT
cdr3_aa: CASSWGHGDGELFF

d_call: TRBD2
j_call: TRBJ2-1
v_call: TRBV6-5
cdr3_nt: TGTGCCAGCAGTTACTCTTTAGCGGGAGCCAATGAGCAGTTCTTC
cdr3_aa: CASSYSLAGANEQFF

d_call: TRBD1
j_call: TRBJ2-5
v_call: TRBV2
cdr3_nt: TGTGCCAGCAGTCCGACAGGGTGGGAGACCCAGTACTTC
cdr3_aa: CASSPTGWETQYF

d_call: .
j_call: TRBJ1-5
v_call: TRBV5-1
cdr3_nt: TGCGCCAGCAGCTTGGGGACAGCAAGAGGTCAGCCCCAGCATTTT
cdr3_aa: CASSLGTARGQPQHF

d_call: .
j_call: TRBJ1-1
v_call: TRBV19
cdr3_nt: TGTGCCAGTAGTTCCCACAGGGTGAACACTGAAGCTTTCTTT
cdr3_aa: CASSSHRVNTEAFF

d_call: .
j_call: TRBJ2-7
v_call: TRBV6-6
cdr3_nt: TGTGCCAGCAGTCCTACCTTTGGAGTTTCGTTTCTCGAGCAGTACTTC
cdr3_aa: CASSPTFGVSFLEQYF

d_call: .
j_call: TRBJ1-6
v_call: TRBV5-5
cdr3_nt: TGTGCCAGCAGCCGACTCGGAGGGCTAGTCGGTTCACCCCTCCACTTT
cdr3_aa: CASSRLGGLVGSPLHF

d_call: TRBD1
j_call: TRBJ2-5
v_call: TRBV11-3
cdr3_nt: TGTGCCAGCAGCTCCGGGACAGGGGGACAAGAGACCCAGTACTTC
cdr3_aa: CASSSGTGGQETQYF

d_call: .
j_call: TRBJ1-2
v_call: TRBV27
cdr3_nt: TGTGCCAGCAGTGCCCGGGGGGCCTATGGCTACACCTTC
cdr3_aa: CASSARGAYGYTF

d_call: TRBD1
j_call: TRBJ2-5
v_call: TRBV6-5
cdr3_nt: TGTGCCAGCACCCACAGGGGAAAAGAGACCCAGTACTTC
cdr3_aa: CASTHRGKETQYF

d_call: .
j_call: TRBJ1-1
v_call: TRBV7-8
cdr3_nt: TGTGCCAGCATCACAAAGACACAGAACACTGAAGCTTTCTTT
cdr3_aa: CASITKTQNTEAFF

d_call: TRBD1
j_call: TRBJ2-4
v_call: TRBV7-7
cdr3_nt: TGTGCCAGCAGCTCGCCGGGACAGGTAATAGTTGGAGCCAAAAACATTCAGTACTTC
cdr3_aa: CASSSPGQVIVGAKNIQYF